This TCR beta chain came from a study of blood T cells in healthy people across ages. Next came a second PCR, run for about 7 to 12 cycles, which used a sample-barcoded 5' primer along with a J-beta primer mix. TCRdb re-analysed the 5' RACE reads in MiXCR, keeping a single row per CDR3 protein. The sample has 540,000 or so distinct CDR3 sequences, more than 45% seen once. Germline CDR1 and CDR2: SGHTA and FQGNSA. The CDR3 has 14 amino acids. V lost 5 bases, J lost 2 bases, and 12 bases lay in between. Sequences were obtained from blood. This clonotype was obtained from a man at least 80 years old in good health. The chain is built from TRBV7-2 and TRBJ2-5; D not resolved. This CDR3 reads CASSPQNGQETQYF. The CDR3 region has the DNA TGTGCCAGCAGCCCACAGAACGGACAAGAGACCCAGTACTTC.